The rows below give T cell receptor beta chains drawn from one sample of a study of beta chain features in type 1 diabetes. Sequencing was performed with immunoSEQ multiplex PCR; in TCRdb, only in-frame clones are kept and a portion is missing. This sample carries some 150,000 clones, nearly 9.5% of them seen once, and the ten largest clones take around 0.63%. Sequencing used central memory CD4+ T cells from blood. These TCRs come from a man between 18 and 29 years old in good health. Both conserved end residues are part of each CDR3. Fields, in order: clone size, J gene, D gene, CDR3 length, V gene, CDR3 protein, CDR3 DNA. The D gene is left open where the match is weak. Size values are once, few and many counts, or a class for expanded clones, and some rows have none.

abundance: few
j_gene: TRBJ2-7
d_gene: NA
len: 14
v_gene: TRBV19
CDR3aa: CASSPPRDTYEQYF
CDR3nt: TGTGCCAGTAGCCCACCTAGGGACACCTACGAGCAGTACTTC

abundance: few
j_gene: TRBJ2-1
d_gene: NA
len: 15
v_gene: TRBV7-2
CDR3aa: CASSLFRSSYNEQFF
CDR3nt: TGTGCCAGCAGCTTATTTCGTAGCTCCTACAATGAGCAGTTCTTC

abundance: NA
j_gene: TRBJ2-5
d_gene: NA
len: 13
v_gene: TRBV7-9
CDR3aa: CATGIGSQETQYF
CDR3nt: TGTGCCACGGGAATCGGCTCACAAGAGACCCAGTACTTC

abundance: NA
j_gene: TRBJ2-1
d_gene: TRBD1
len: 17
v_gene: TRBV29-1
CDR3aa: CSVDRLISAGGYNEQFF
CDR3nt: TGCAGCGTTGATCGGTTAATTTCGGCAGGGGGCTACAATGAGCAGTTCTTC

abundance: few
j_gene: TRBJ1-6
d_gene: TRBD1
len: 17
v_gene: TRBV7-9
CDR3aa: CASSLDVGDRRNSPLHF
CDR3nt: TGTGCCAGCAGCTTAGACGTTGGGGACAGGAGGAATTCACCCCTCCACTTT

abundance: NA
j_gene: TRBJ2-3
d_gene: NA
len: 14
v_gene: TRBV7-7
CDR3aa: CASSFSQGTDTQYF
CDR3nt: TGTGCCAGCAGCTTCTCCCAGGGCACAGATACGCAGTATTTT

abundance: NA
j_gene: TRBJ2-1
d_gene: TRBD2
len: 15
v_gene: TRBV7-8
CDR3aa: CASCLSGGPYNEQFF
CDR3nt: TGTGCCAGCTGCCTAAGCGGGGGACCTTACAATGAGCAGTTCTTC

abundance: few
j_gene: TRBJ1-6
d_gene: NA
len: 15
v_gene: TRBV4-3
CDR3aa: CASSQETGRNSPLHF
CDR3nt: TGCGCCAGCAGCCAAGAGACAGGCAGAAATTCACCCCTCCACTTT

abundance: NA
j_gene: TRBJ1-1
d_gene: TRBD1
len: 13
v_gene: TRBV2
CDR3aa: CASISGQGLKVFF
CDR3nt: TGTGCCAGCATTTCAGGACAGGGACTCAAGGTTTTCTTT

abundance: NA
j_gene: TRBJ2-5
d_gene: TRBD2
len: 16
v_gene: TRBV5-1
CDR3aa: CASSLGLAGGQETQYF
CDR3nt: TGCGCCAGCAGCTTGGGATTAGCGGGGGGGCAAGAGACCCAGTACTTC

abundance: few
j_gene: TRBJ1-6
d_gene: NA
len: 15
v_gene: TRBV30
CDR3aa: CAWSVPQFSNSPLHF
CDR3nt: TGTGCCTGGAGTGTACCACAGTTTAGTAATTCACCCCTCCACTTT

abundance: many
j_gene: TRBJ2-1
d_gene: NA
len: 13
v_gene: TRBV28
CDR3aa: CASPRPGDNEQFF
CDR3nt: TGTGCCAGCCCCCGGCCAGGTGATAATGAGCAGTTCTTC

abundance: NA
j_gene: TRBJ2-3
d_gene: TRBD2
len: 16
v_gene: TRBV9
CDR3aa: CASSPQTSGGSHTQYF
CDR3nt: TGTGCCAGCAGCCCTCAGACTAGCGGGGGGTCCCATACGCAGTATTTT

abundance: NA
j_gene: TRBJ2-7
d_gene: NA
len: 13
v_gene: TRBV9
CDR3aa: CASSVEQGGEQYF
CDR3nt: TGTGCCAGCAGCGTAGAACAGGGAGGGGAGCAGTACTTC

abundance: few
j_gene: TRBJ1-5
d_gene: TRBD1
len: 14
v_gene: TRBV9
CDR3aa: CASSGGTGNQPQHF
CDR3nt: TGTGCCAGCAGCGGAGGGACAGGTAATCAGCCCCAGCATTTT

abundance: NA
j_gene: TRBJ1-6
d_gene: TRBD1
len: 14
v_gene: TRBV5-8
CDR3aa: CASGGTATWSPLHF
CDR3nt: TGTGCCAGCGGGGGGACAGCCACTTGGTCACCCCTCCACTTT

abundance: few
j_gene: TRBJ2-7
d_gene: TRBD2
len: 15
v_gene: TRBV2
CDR3aa: CASTVGGSISYEQYF
CDR3nt: TGTGCCAGCACAGTCGGGGGGTCGATCTCCTACGAGCAGTACTTC

abundance: few
j_gene: TRBJ2-7
d_gene: NA
len: 14
v_gene: TRBV5-6
CDR3aa: CASSWTVNDYEQYF
CDR3nt: TGTGCCAGCAGCTGGACAGTTAATGACTACGAGCAGTACTTC

abundance: few
j_gene: TRBJ2-1
d_gene: NA
len: 14
v_gene: TRBV6-5
CDR3aa: CASSPAGKDNEQFF
CDR3nt: TGTGCCAGCAGCCCCGCGGGGAAGGACAATGAGCAGTTCTTC

abundance: NA
j_gene: TRBJ2-1
d_gene: NA
len: 12
v_gene: TRBV6-6
CDR3aa: CASTAAGNEQFF
CDR3nt: TGTGCCAGCACCGCGGCGGGCAATGAGCAGTTCTTC

abundance: few
j_gene: TRBJ2-2
d_gene: NA
len: 17
v_gene: TRBV9
CDR3aa: CASSEEGILTNTGELFF
CDR3nt: TGTGCCAGCAGCGAAGAGGGCATTCTGACGAACACCGGGGAGCTGTTTTTT

abundance: many
j_gene: TRBJ2-4
d_gene: TRBD2
len: 13
v_gene: TRBV7-3
CDR3aa: CASSVGSGDIQYF
CDR3nt: TGTGCCAGCAGCGTAGGTAGCGGGGACATTCAGTACTTC

abundance: NA
j_gene: TRBJ1-2
d_gene: NA
len: 13
v_gene: TRBV6-1
CDR3aa: CASTGGVDYGYTF
CDR3nt: TGTGCCAGCACGGGGGGGGTCGACTATGGCTACACCTTC

abundance: few
j_gene: TRBJ2-5
d_gene: NA
len: 16
v_gene: TRBV21-1
CDR3aa: CASSKGTGERAETQYF
CDR3nt: TGTGCCAGCAGCAAGGGGACAGGGGAGAGAGCAGAGACCCAGTACTTC

abundance: once
j_gene: TRBJ2-1
d_gene: TRBD2
len: 15
v_gene: TRBV6-6
CDR3aa: CASSYGGGVGNEQFF
CDR3nt: TGTGCCAGCAGCTACGGCGGGGGGGTGGGCAATGAGCAGTTCTTC

abundance: few
j_gene: TRBJ2-7
d_gene: TRBD2
len: 15
v_gene: TRBV5-1
CDR3aa: CASSSLAGESYEQYF
CDR3nt: TGCGCCAGCAGTTCCCTAGCGGGGGAGTCCTACGAGCAGTACTTC

abundance: NA
j_gene: TRBJ2-6
d_gene: TRBD2
len: 18
v_gene: TRBV4-1
CDR3aa: CASSQDWGLAAGANVLTF
CDR3nt: TGCGCCAGCAGCCAAGATTGGGGACTAGCAGCCGGGGCCAACGTCCTGACTTTC

abundance: few
j_gene: TRBJ1-4
d_gene: NA
len: 16
v_gene: TRBV18
CDR3aa: CASSPFAGGEGEKLFF
CDR3nt: TGTGCCAGCTCACCTTTCGCCGGGGGTGAGGGTGAAAAACTGTTTTTT

abundance: many
j_gene: TRBJ2-2
d_gene: NA
len: 15
v_gene: TRBV1
CDR3aa: CTSSQGGVNTGELFF
CDR3nt: TGCACCAGCAGCCAGGGCGGGGTTAACACCGGGGAGCTGTTTTTT